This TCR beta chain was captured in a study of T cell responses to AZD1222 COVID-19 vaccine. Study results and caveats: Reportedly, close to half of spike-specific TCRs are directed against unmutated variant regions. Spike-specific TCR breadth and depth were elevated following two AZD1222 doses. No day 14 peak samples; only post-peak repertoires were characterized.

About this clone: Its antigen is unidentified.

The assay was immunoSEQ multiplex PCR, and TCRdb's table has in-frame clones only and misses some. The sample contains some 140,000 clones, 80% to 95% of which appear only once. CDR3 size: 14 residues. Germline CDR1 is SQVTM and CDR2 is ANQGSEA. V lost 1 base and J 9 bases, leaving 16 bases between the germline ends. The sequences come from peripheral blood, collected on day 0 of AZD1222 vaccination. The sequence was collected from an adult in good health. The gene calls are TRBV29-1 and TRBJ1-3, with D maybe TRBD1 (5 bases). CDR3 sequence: CSVEGQSPGGTIYF. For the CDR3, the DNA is TGCAGCGTTGAAGGTCAATCCCCCGGGGGCACCATATATTTT.